These T cell receptor beta chains were read from a single sample in a study of shared clonotypes between healthy human individuals. The method was immunoSEQ multiplex PCR; TCRdb's version includes in-frame clones alone and lacks a portion of them. The table has fewer than 400,000 clones, around 67% seen once. Sequencing input: memory CD4+ T cells sorted from blood. These receptors came from a man in his thirties or forties in good health. The CDR3 runs from the conserved cysteine through the conserved F or W. Fields, in order: clone size, D gene, J gene, V gene, CDR3 DNA, CDR3 protein. D genes are given only for firm matches. Size tells how often a clone was seen (once, few, many) or the class of an expanded clone, and some rows leave it out.

size: few
D: NA
J: TRBJ2-5
V: TRBV10-3
DNA: TGTGCCATCAGAAGCGGGCTGCTAGGAGAGACCCAGTACTTC
CDR3: CAIRSGLLGETQYF

size: NA
D: NA
J: TRBJ2-7
V: TRBV28
DNA: TGTGCCAGCGGGAGTAAACCCCCCACCGAGCAGTACTTC
CDR3: CASGSKPPTEQYF

size: few
D: TRBD2
J: TRBJ2-1
V: TRBV29-1
DNA: TGCAGCGCCAAAGGAGCGGGAGGGGCCTACAATGAGCAGTTCTTC
CDR3: CSAKGAGGAYNEQFF

size: NA
D: TRBD1
J: TRBJ2-3
V: TRBV5-1
DNA: TGCGCCAGCAGCCCGGGACAGGGGGCGTCAGATACGCAGTATTTT
CDR3: CASSPGQGASDTQYF

size: NA
D: NA
J: TRBJ1-1
V: TRBV2
DNA: TGTGCCAGCAGTGAATATCCCCCTGAAGCTTTCTTT
CDR3: CASSEYPPEAFF

size: NA
D: TRBD1
J: TRBJ1-1
V: TRBV9
DNA: TGTGCCAGCAGTTCAGGTCGACAGGGCACTGAAGCTTTCTTT
CDR3: CASSSGRQGTEAFF

size: once
D: NA
J: TRBJ2-1
V: TRBV5-1
DNA: TGCGCCAGCAGCTTGGAGGGGAGATCCGAAGGTGAGCAGTTCTTC
CDR3: CASSLEGRSEGEQFF

size: NA
D: TRBD2
J: TRBJ2-3
V: TRBV9
DNA: TGTGCCAGCAGCGCCGGACTAGGTCGAGATACGCAGTATTTT
CDR3: CASSAGLGRDTQYF

size: NA
D: TRBD1
J: TRBJ1-5
V: TRBV19
DNA: TGTGCCAGTAAGAGGACAGGGTCGCGTCCCCAGCATTTT
CDR3: CASKRTGSRPQHF

size: NA
D: NA
J: TRBJ2-7
V: TRBV5-1
DNA: TGCGCCAGCAGCGCGGCAGTTACTTCCTACGAGCAGTACTTC
CDR3: CASSAAVTSYEQYF

size: once
D: NA
J: TRBJ2-1
V: TRBV6-1
DNA: TGTGCCAGCAGTGAAATTAAAGGCAATGAGCAGTTCTTC
CDR3: CASSEIKGNEQFF

size: NA
D: TRBD2
J: TRBJ2-1
V: TRBV5-4
DNA: TGTGCCAGCAGCTTGGGGACGGGCGGGAGCTACAATGAGCAGTTCTTC
CDR3: CASSLGTGGSYNEQFF

size: NA
D: NA
J: TRBJ2-5
V: TRBV28
DNA: TGTGCCAGCAGTTTCAACAGGGAAGCAGAGACCCAGTACTTC
CDR3: CASSFNREAETQYF

size: NA
D: NA
J: TRBJ2-7
V: TRBV7-9
DNA: TGTGCCAGCAGCTCATACAAGTCCTACGAGCAGTACTTC
CDR3: CASSSYKSYEQYF

size: NA
D: NA
J: TRBJ2-5
V: TRBV5-1
DNA: TGCGCCAGCAGCTTAGGACAGTATGGAGAGACCCAGTACTTC
CDR3: CASSLGQYGETQYF

size: NA
D: NA
J: TRBJ2-3
V: TRBV6-1
DNA: TGTGCCAGCAGCCAGGGCGGTTGGCAGTATTTT
CDR3: CASSQGGWQYF

size: many
D: NA
J: TRBJ2-2
V: TRBV10-2
DNA: TGCGCCAGCCGTGTGATGTCAGGCGGGGAGCTGTTTTTT
CDR3: CASRVMSGGELFF

size: NA
D: NA
J: TRBJ2-7
V: TRBV25-1
DNA: TGTGCCAGCAGTGGACAACCCTTTTACGAGCAGTACTTC
CDR3: CASSGQPFYEQYF

size: NA
D: NA
J: TRBJ1-1
V: TRBV5-6
DNA: TGTGCCAGCAGCCACGACGGTATGAACACTGAAGCTTTCTTT
CDR3: CASSHDGMNTEAFF

size: NA
D: TRBD1
J: TRBJ1-5
V: TRBV7-9
DNA: TGTGCCAGCAGCTCTACCGGGACAGAGAATCAGCCCCAGCATTTT
CDR3: CASSSTGTENQPQHF

size: few
D: NA
J: TRBJ2-7
V: TRBV2
DNA: TGTGCCAGCAGGGTCGACAGTGCCTACGAGCAGTACTTC
CDR3: CASRVDSAYEQYF

size: NA
D: TRBD1
J: TRBJ1-5
V: TRBV6-1
DNA: TGTGCCAGCAGTGATGGGGTCAGGGGGCTATATCAGCCCCAGCATTTT
CDR3: CASSDGVRGLYQPQHF

size: once
D: TRBD2
J: TRBJ2-7
V: TRBV11-2
DNA: TGTGCCAGCAGCTTAGGAGTTACTAGCGGGAGGGCCCGAGGCTACGAGCAGTACTTC
CDR3: CASSLGVTSGRARGYEQYF

size: NA
D: TRBD1
J: TRBJ2-7
V: TRBV7-2
DNA: TGTGCCAGCAGCTTAGCCCAGGGGGTCCACGAGCAGTACTTC
CDR3: CASSLAQGVHEQYF

size: many
D: TRBD1
J: TRBJ1-1
V: TRBV9
DNA: TGTGCCAGCAGCGACAGGGGGGACACTGAAGCTTTCTTT
CDR3: CASSDRGDTEAFF

size: NA
D: NA
J: TRBJ2-1
V: TRBV7-6
DNA: TGTGCCAGCAGCGCCCAACAGGGTACGGCTGAGCAGTTCTTC
CDR3: CASSAQQGTAEQFF

size: NA
D: NA
J: TRBJ2-1
V: TRBV5-4
DNA: TGTGCCAGCAGCTCAGAGGTGGGGCGGGCGGGTTCTGAGCAGTTCTTC
CDR3: CASSSEVGRAGSEQFF

size: NA
D: TRBD2
J: TRBJ2-1
V: TRBV7-9
DNA: TGTGCCAGCAGCTTACAGGGAGGGAGTGAGCAGTTCTTC
CDR3: CASSLQGGSEQFF

size: NA
D: TRBD1
J: TRBJ1-2
V: TRBV2
DNA: TGTGCCAGCAGTGAAGGAGGGGACAGGGCCGGCTACACCTTC
CDR3: CASSEGGDRAGYTF

size: NA
D: NA
J: TRBJ1-1
V: TRBV19
DNA: TGTGCCAGTAGTATGGGGACCGACAGGTTCGACAAAGCTTTCTTT
CDR3: CASSMGTDRFDKAFF

size: once
D: NA
J: TRBJ2-1
V: TRBV9
DNA: TGTGCCAGCAGCGTGATGGGTGATGAATACAATGAGCAGTTCTTC
CDR3: CASSVMGDEYNEQFF

size: NA
D: NA
J: TRBJ2-3
V: TRBV6-1
DNA: TGTGCCAGCAGCCTCGGGGTCCTGGGCACAGATACGCAGTATTTT
CDR3: CASSLGVLGTDTQYF

size: NA
D: TRBD1
J: TRBJ2-3
V: TRBV5-1
DNA: TGCGCCAGCAGCAGCCCCCAGGGGGCGGAAGATACGCAGTATTTT
CDR3: CASSSPQGAEDTQYF

size: NA
D: TRBD1
J: TRBJ2-1
V: TRBV6-5
DNA: TGTGCCAGCAGAGAACAGGGGGCTACCTACAATGAGCAGTTCTTC
CDR3: CASREQGATYNEQFF

size: NA
D: NA
J: TRBJ1-4
V: TRBV5-4
DNA: TGTGCCAGCAGCCCCGGTGGGGGTGGTAATGAAAAACTGTTTTTT
CDR3: CASSPGGGGNEKLFF

size: NA
D: TRBD1
J: TRBJ2-3
V: TRBV29-1
DNA: TGCAGCGTTGGTTTAACAGGGGGCGCAGATACGCAGTATTTT
CDR3: CSVGLTGGADTQYF

size: NA
D: NA
J: TRBJ1-4
V: TRBV5-1
DNA: TGCGCCAGCAGCATCAATAAAGCAACTAATGAAAAACTGTTTTTT
CDR3: CASSINKATNEKLFF

size: NA
D: NA
J: TRBJ2-3
V: TRBV6-5
DNA: TGTGCCAGCAGTTTAGCAGATACGCAGTATTTT
CDR3: CASSLADTQYF

size: NA
D: TRBD1
J: TRBJ2-1
V: TRBV7-3
DNA: TGTGCCAGCAGCTCCTCCGGGACAGGGGGCCAGAATGAGCAGTTCTTC
CDR3: CASSSSGTGGQNEQFF

size: NA
D: NA
J: TRBJ2-7
V: TRBV13
DNA: TGTGCCAGCAGCCTCCCCTCGCGCAGGAGAGGTTCCTACGAGCAGTACTTC
CDR3: CASSLPSRRRGSYEQYF

size: NA
D: NA
J: TRBJ2-5
V: TRBV7-7
DNA: TGTGCCAGCAGCTTCGCCCTAGGGGCCTGGGAGACCCAGTACTTC
CDR3: CASSFALGAWETQYF

size: NA
D: TRBD2
J: TRBJ2-7
V: TRBV7-3
DNA: TGTGCCAGCAGCTTAGAAGCGGGAGCCTCCTACGAGCAGTACTTC
CDR3: CASSLEAGASYEQYF

size: NA
D: TRBD2
J: TRBJ2-5
V: TRBV5-1
DNA: TGCGCCAGCAGCACTAGCGGCCAAGAGACCCAGTACTTC
CDR3: CASSTSGQETQYF

size: few
D: TRBD1
J: TRBJ1-2
V: TRBV7-7
DNA: TGTGCTAGCAGCTTAGCGGCGGGACAGCACATCTATGGCTACACCTTC
CDR3: CASSLAAGQHIYGYTF

size: NA
D: NA
J: TRBJ1-1
V: TRBV30
DNA: TGTGCCTGGACAACGGGGACGAACACTGAAGCTTTCTTT
CDR3: CAWTTGTNTEAFF

size: NA
D: NA
J: TRBJ2-2
V: TRBV19
DNA: TGTGCCAGTAAATCACAGGGTGGTTATACCGGGGAGCTGTTTTTT
CDR3: CASKSQGGYTGELFF

size: NA
D: NA
J: TRBJ1-1
V: TRBV6-1
DNA: TGTGCCAGCAGTGAAGTGGGGGTCGGGGCTTTCTTT
CDR3: CASSEVGVGAFF

size: NA
D: TRBD1
J: TRBJ2-1
V: TRBV6-5
DNA: TGTGCCAGCAGTCGACAGGGGAACTACAATGAGCAGTTCTTC
CDR3: CASSRQGNYNEQFF

size: few
D: NA
J: TRBJ2-1
V: TRBV10-3
DNA: TGTGCCATCAGTGAGTCCTCAGACCCGCGTTCTGGTGAGCAGTTCTTC
CDR3: CAISESSDPRSGEQFF

size: NA
D: NA
J: TRBJ2-5
V: TRBV5-1
DNA: TGCGCCAGCAGCTTTGTCGACAGCCAAGAGACCCAGTACTTC
CDR3: CASSFVDSQETQYF

size: NA
D: NA
J: TRBJ1-4
V: TRBV5-1
DNA: TGCGCCAGCAGCGGAAATGGAAATGAAAAACTGTTTTTT
CDR3: CASSGNGNEKLFF

size: NA
D: TRBD1
J: TRBJ1-3
V: TRBV29-1
DNA: TGCAGCGCCGCTGACAGGGCCTTCTCTGGAAACACCATATATTTT
CDR3: CSAADRAFSGNTIYF

size: NA
D: NA
J: TRBJ2-3
V: TRBV9
DNA: TGTGCCAGCAGCGTAGTCGGGAGTGGGAGGGATACGCAGTATTTT
CDR3: CASSVVGSGRDTQYF